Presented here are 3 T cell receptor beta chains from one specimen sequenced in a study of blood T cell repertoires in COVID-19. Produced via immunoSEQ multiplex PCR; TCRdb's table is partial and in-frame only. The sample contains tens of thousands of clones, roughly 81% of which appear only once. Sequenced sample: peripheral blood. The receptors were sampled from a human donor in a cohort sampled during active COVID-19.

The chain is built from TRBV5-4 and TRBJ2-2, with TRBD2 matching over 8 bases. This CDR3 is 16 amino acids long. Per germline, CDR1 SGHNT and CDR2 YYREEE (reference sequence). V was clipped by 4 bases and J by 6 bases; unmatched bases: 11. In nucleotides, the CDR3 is TGTGCCAGCAGCCGACCGGGACTAGTATTCCCCGGGGAGCTGTTTTTT. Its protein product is CASSRPGLVFPGELFF.

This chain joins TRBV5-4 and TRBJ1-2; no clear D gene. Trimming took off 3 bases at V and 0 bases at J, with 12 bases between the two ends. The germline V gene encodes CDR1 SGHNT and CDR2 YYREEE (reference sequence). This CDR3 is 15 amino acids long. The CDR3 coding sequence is TGTGCCAGCAGCTCTGCCGAGATAGCTAACTATGGCTACACCTTC. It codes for CASSSAEIANYGYTF. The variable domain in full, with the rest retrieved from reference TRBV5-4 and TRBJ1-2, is ETGVTQSPTHLIKTRGQQVTLRCSSQSGHNTVSWYQQALGQGPQFIFQYYREEENGRGNFPPRFSGLQFPNYSSELNVNALELDDSALYLCASSSAEIANYGYTFGSGTRLTVV.

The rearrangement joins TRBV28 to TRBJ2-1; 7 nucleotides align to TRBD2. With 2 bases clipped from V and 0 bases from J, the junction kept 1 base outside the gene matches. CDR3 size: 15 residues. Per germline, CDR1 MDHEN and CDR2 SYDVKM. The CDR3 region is CASSLGEGSYNEQFF. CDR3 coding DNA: TGTGCCAGCAGTTTAGGGGAGGGCTCCTACAATGAGCAGTTCTTC.